Following are 24 T cell receptor beta chains from one sample sequenced in a study of cytomegalovirus exposure and HLA in healthy donors. A multiplex PCR was run with 60 Vbeta primers and 13 Jbeta primers. Generated by immunoSEQ multiplex PCR, the TCRdb table keeps only in-frame clones and is missing some. Recorded for this sample: some 62,000 clones. Source material: PBMCs. The receptors come from a man between 25 and 39 years old in good health and CMV-seropositive.

The chain uses TRBV19 and TRBJ2-7; TRBD1 matches 9 bases. The CDR3 loop spans 14 amino acids. Trimming cost V 1 base and J 2 bases; bases outside gene matches: 0. The germline gives CDR1 LNHDA, CDR2 SQIVND (reference sequence). CDR3 protein: CASSIGTGAYEQYF. CDR3 bases: TGTGCCAGTAGTATAGGGACAGGGGCCTACGAGCAGTACTTC.

This sequence joins TRBV5-1 and TRBJ2-7, with 7 bases matching TRBD2. The CDR3 spans 13 residues. Germline V lookup: CDR1 SGHRS, CDR2 YFSETQ. The trim removed 5 bases at V and 2 bases at J, leaving 4 bases unmatched. CDR3 sequence reads: CASRGGSAYEQYF. In DNA form, the CDR3 reads TGCGCCAGCAGAGGCGGGAGCGCCTACGAGCAGTACTTC. The variable domain in full, with the rest retrieved from reference TRBV5-1 and TRBJ2-7, is KAGVTQTPRYLIKTRGQQVTLSCSPISGHRSVSWYQQTPGQGLQFLFEYFSETQRNKGNFPGRFSGRQFSNSRSEMNVSTLELGDSALYLCASRGGSAYEQYFGPGTRLTVT.

The genes are TRBV13 and TRBJ1-1; D is uncertain. CDR1 and CDR2 from the germline V gene are PRHDT and FYEKMQ (reference sequence). V was trimmed by 2 bases and J by 1 base, leaving 8 bases between them. The length of the CDR3 is 14 residues. Written as DNA, the CDR3 is TGTGCCAGCAGCTTACAGGTCGGGAACACTGAAGCTTTCTTT. The encoded protein is CASSLQVGNTEAFF.

The chain couples TRBV4-1 to TRBJ2-7; D is ambiguous. The V gene lost 2 bases and the J gene lost 6 bases, with 5 bases spanning the gap. This CDR3 comprises 11 residues. Germline V gives CDR1 MGHRA, CDR2 YSYEKL. The CDR3 nucleotides are TGCGCCAGCAGCCAATTCCGCGAGCAGTACTTC. This gives the protein CASSQFREQYF.

The rearrangement links TRBV6-4 to TRBJ2-7, with 11 bases aligning to TRBD2. V shed 3 bases, J shed 2 bases, and the junction held 0 bases outside the gene matches. CDR3 length equals 14 residues. Germline V gene lookup returns CDR1 MRHNA and CDR2 SNTAGT. The CDR3 region is CASSELAGAYEQYF. CDR3 nucleotides: TGTGCCAGCAGTGAACTAGCGGGAGCCTACGAGCAGTACTTC.

The chain has TRBV13 and TRBJ2-2, with 8 bases aligning to TRBD1. CDR3 length: 14 residues. V was clipped by 4 bases and J by 5 bases; unmatched bases: 3. CDR1 is PRHDT, CDR2 FYEKMQ, per germline (reference sequence). The CDR3 loop reads CASSYRGATGELFF. CDR3 sequence (DNA): TGTGCCAGCAGCTACAGGGGGGCGACCGGGGAGCTGTTTTTT.

This sequence joins TRBV15 and TRBJ2-7, with 10 nucleotides matching TRBD1. The ends lost 1 base at V and 0 bases at J; junction bases unmatched: 0. The length of the CDR3 is 15 residues. Germline V gene lookup returns CDR1 LNHNV and CDR2 YYDKDF (reference sequence). The CDR3 DNA reads TGTGCCACCAGCAGAGGACAGGGGGCCTCCTACGAGCAGTACTTC. Encoded protein: CATSRGQGASYEQYF.

This chain uses TRBV2 with TRBJ1-2; TRBD1 aligns across 7 bases. The CDR3 spans 14 residues. Germline CDR1 SNHLY, CDR2 FYNNEI. V shed 7 bases and J 2 bases; nucleotides not matched to a gene: 7. The CDR3 region has the DNA TGTGCCAGCATTCCGGGACAGATGAACTATGGCTACACCTTC. This sequence encodes CASIPGQMNYGYTF.

The rearrangement uses TRBV7-8 and TRBJ1-2, with 11 bases matching TRBD1. The length of the CDR3 is 16 residues. Per germline, CDR1 SGHVS and CDR2 FQNEAQ. The J segment lost 7 bases and the V segment lost 2 bases, leaving 9 bases of the junction unmatched. The CDR3 DNA reads TGTGCCAGCAGCTTACTACCGGGACAGGGGGAGGTTGGCTACACCTTC. It encodes CASSLLPGQGEVGYTF. Looking up the rest from reference TRBV7-8 and TRBJ1-2 gives the full variable domain: GAGVSQSPRYKVAKRGQDVALRCDPISGHVSLFWYQQALGQGPEFLTYFQNEAQLDKSGLPSDRFFAERPEGSVSTLKIQRTQQEDSAVYLCASSLLPGQGEVGYTFGSGTRLTVV.

To note about this clone: The sample contains more than one DNA sequence encoding this CDR3. The chain combines TRBV6-1 with TRBJ1-6; 8 bases map to TRBD1. Trimming removed 0 bases from V and 7 bases from J; junction bases left unmatched: 2. The CDR3 consists of 15 residues. The germline gives CDR1 MNHNS, CDR2 SASEGT. The CDR3 is CASSEATGANSPLHF. DNA of the CDR3: TGTGCCAGCAGTGAAGCGACAGGGGCGAATTCACCCCTCCACTTT.

This chain connects TRBV4-1 to TRBJ1-1; 9 bases align to TRBD1. This CDR3 region has 15 residues. The trim removed 3 bases at V and 0 bases at J, leaving 2 bases unmatched. Germline CDR1 MGHRA, CDR2 YSYEKL. The CDR3 DNA sequence: TGCGCCAGCAGCCAGGGACAGGGTCTGAACACTGAAGCTTTCTTT. Translation: CASSQGQGLNTEAFF.

The rearrangement links TRBV2 to TRBJ1-5; D remains unclear. The CDR3 runs to 15 residues. Germline CDR1 SNHLY, CDR2 FYNNEI. Trimming pared 2 bases from V and 2 bases from J, leaving 10 bases between. CDR3 sequence reads: CASSESRGGNQPQHF. CDR3 DNA: TGTGCCAGCAGTGAAAGCCGCGGGGGCAATCAGCCCCAGCATTTT.

The chain joins TRBV30 to TRBJ1-5; D unresolved. The V gene lost 2 bases and the J gene lost 4 bases, with 6 bases spanning the gap. Germline V gives CDR1 GTSNPN, CDR2 SVGIG (reference sequence). The CDR3 length is 12 residues. In DNA, the CDR3 is TGTGCCTGGAGTCTCGGTAATCAGCCCCAGCATTTT. This codes for CAWSLGNQPQHF.

This CDR3 is CASSPQTGGNEKLFF. The CDR3 DNA reads as TGTGCCAGCAGCCCACAGACAGGGGGGAATGAAAAACTGTTTTTT. The chain employs TRBV7-9 and TRBJ1-4; TRBD1 matches 9 bases. This CDR3 comprises 15 residues. Germline lookup yields CDR1 SEHNR and CDR2 FQNEAQ (reference sequence). The trim removed 5 bases at V and 5 bases at J, leaving 6 bases unmatched.

The chain couples TRBV7-9 to TRBJ1-6, with 7 bases fitting TRBD1. V shed 2 bases and J 9 bases; nucleotides not matched to a gene: 13. This CDR3 has 17 residues. CDR1 and CDR2 (germline): SEHNR, FQNEAQ (reference sequence). This CDR3 reads CASSLIYAGPGGSPLHF. Written as DNA, the CDR3 is TGTGCCAGCAGCTTAATATATGCGGGACCAGGGGGTTCACCCCTCCACTTT.

The chain has TRBV6-4 and TRBJ2-6; the D is unclear. V lost 3 bases, J lost 0 bases, and 9 bases lay in between. The germline V gene encodes CDR1 MRHNA and CDR2 SNTAGT. CDR3 length: 16 residues. CDR3 amino acids: CASSETDSSGANVLTF. CDR3 in DNA: TGTGCCAGCAGTGAAACAGATAGCTCTGGGGCCAACGTCCTGACTTTC.

The rearrangement uses TRBV30 and TRBJ2-1; TRBD1 aligns across 9 bases. The CDR3 covers 15 residues. Germline V lookup: CDR1 GTSNPN, CDR2 SVGIG (reference sequence). The junction had 7 bases not matched to a gene; V was cut back by 3 bases and J by 4 bases. CDR3 sequence (DNA): TGTGCCTGGAGGTCCGGGACAGGGATTTACAATGAGCAGTTCTTC. Its translation: CAWRSGTGIYNEQFF.

The genes are TRBV4-1 and TRBJ2-2, with 9 bases matching TRBD2. Germline trimming cut 7 bases from V and 5 bases from J; bases unmatched to any gene: 23. CDR1 is MGHRA, CDR2 YSYEKL, per germline. The CDR3 extends over 20 amino acids. CDR3 loop: CASKARTGAIAGDRTGELFF. In DNA, the CDR3 is TGCGCCAGCAAAGCAAGAACGGGGGCCATAGCGGGGGACCGAACCGGGGAGCTGTTTTTT.

The chain carries TRBV18 and TRBJ2-2; no clear D gene. The CDR3 is made up of 17 amino acids. Looked up from germline, CDR1 is KGHSH and CDR2 is LQKENI. The V gene lost 0 bases and the J gene lost 4 bases, with 15 bases spanning the gap. The CDR3 is CASSPPHSRPATGELFF. CDR3 bases: TGTGCCAGCTCACCACCGCATTCCAGGCCGGCCACCGGGGAGCTGTTTTTT.

This chain connects TRBV6-1 to TRBJ1-2, with 12 bases matching TRBD1. V lost 5 bases, J lost 7 bases, and 8 bases stayed unmatched. The CDR3 totals 15 residues. Germline lookup yields CDR1 MNHNS and CDR2 SASEGT. CDR3 DNA sequence: TGTGCCAGCAGTCTAGTCGGGGACAGGGGGCCTGGCTACACCTTC. This encodes CASSLVGDRGPGYTF.

This clone is classed as medium-sized by frequency. The chain is built from TRBV29-1 and TRBJ1-2; the match to TRBD1 covers 7 bases. The CDR3 contains 13 residues. Germline-derived CDR1 and CDR2 are SQVTM and ANQGSEA. Unmatched junction bases numbered 6, after V lost 0 bases and J lost 8 bases. CDR3 in amino acids: CSVEDHPGGGYTF. The CDR3 nucleotides are TGCAGCGTTGAAGATCACCCAGGGGGGGGCTACACCTTC.

The V call is TRBV30, the J call TRBJ1-1; no firm D call. Trimming removed 2 bases at V and 1 base at J, with 8 bases between. Germline V gene lookup returns CDR1 GTSNPN and CDR2 SVGIG (reference sequence). The CDR3 sequence is 13 residues long. The CDR3 region is CAWSYTENTEAFF. In DNA form, the CDR3 reads TGTGCCTGGAGTTACACAGAGAACACTGAAGCTTTCTTT.

The DNA of the CDR3 is TGTGCCAGCAGCCTAGGTCGGGTAGCGGGGTACAATGAGCAGTTCTTC. Protein product: CASSLGRVAGYNEQFF. This chain joins TRBV5-4 and TRBJ2-1; TRBD2 agrees at 8 bases. The germline V gene encodes CDR1 SGHNT and CDR2 YYREEE (reference sequence). The CDR3 sequence is 16 residues long. The junction had 10 bases not matched to a gene; V was cut back by 4 bases and J by 4 bases.

V and J are TRBV30 and TRBJ1-5; perhaps TRBD1 as D (6 bases). Trimming pared 2 bases from V and 6 bases from J, leaving 17 bases between. The CDR3 contains 15 residues. Germline lookup yields CDR1 GTSNPN and CDR2 SVGIG (reference sequence). This CDR3 reads CAWSPVGGGGQPQHF. CDR3 DNA: TGTGCCTGGAGTCCCGTAGGGGGGGGCGGTCAGCCCCAGCATTTT.